The rows below give T cell receptor beta chains drawn from one sample of a study of OX40 agonist ivuxolimab in advanced cancers. TCRdb's copy holds only in-frame clones and misses some; the assay was immunoSEQ multiplex PCR. The data contain under 85,000 clones, about 87% of them seen just once; the ten biggest clones take up approximately 0.5%. The specimen was CD4+ or CD8+ T cells sorted from blood, collected in a trial of the OX40 agonist ivuxolimab. The receptors were gathered from an adult with an advanced solid tumor such as melanoma, head and neck, liver or kidney cancer. The CDR3 runs from the conserved cysteine through the conserved F or W. Fields, in order: CDR3 length, J gene, V gene, CDR3 protein.

>13|TRBJ2-1|TRBV7-9
CASSRLERNEQFF
>14|TRBJ1-1|TRBV5-1
CASSLTGMNTEAFF
>13|TRBJ1-2|TRBV19
CASSTGQGEGYTF
>16|TRBJ1-4|TRBV5-5
CASSFNVGATNEKLFF
>13|TRBJ2-2|TRBV7-3
CASSPRGTGELFF
>15|TRBJ2-2|TRBV7-6
CASSLGFGDTGELFF
>16|TRBJ1-4|TRBV7-9
CASSRSPVGLNEKLFF
>14|TRBJ1-3|TRBV5-6
CASSLRGSGNTIYF
>16|TRBJ2-1|TRBV9
CASSVSGTGINNEQFF
>16|TRBJ1-4|TRBV11-2
CASSSQVVATNEKLFF
>15|TRBJ1-2|TRBV5-1
CASSWGELGNYGYTF
>13|TRBJ1-2|TRBV5-1
CASSLKADYGYTF
>18|TRBJ2-7|TRBV7-6
CASSLRLMGTGRTDEQYF
>12|TRBJ1-2|TRBV12-5
CASGQNVGGYTF
>14|TRBJ2-3|TRBV5-4
CASSSGASTDTQYF
>13|TRBJ1-5|TRBV5-5
CASSLVYNQPQHF
>15|TRBJ1-6|TRBV14
CASSPPGSYNSPLHF
>16|TRBJ1-5|TRBV30
CAWSVPSVFSNQPQHF
>13|TRBJ2-7|TRBV5-1
CASSPTGAYEQYF
>14|TRBJ1-6|TRBV30
CASAWTGSESPLHF
>13|TRBJ2-7|TRBV2
CASITGPHYEQYF
>12|TRBJ1-4|TRBV18
CASSPDPKKLFF
>13|TRBJ1-1|TRBV6-1
CASSDRENTEAFF
>21|TRBJ2-4|TRBV4-1
CASSQDRVWGTIEIAKNIQYF
>16|TRBJ1-6|TRBV4-1
CASSQDLRGSNSPLHF
>14|TRBJ2-7|TRBV5-1
CASSPPRGSYEQYF
>16|TRBJ2-3|TRBV12-5
CASGLPPGGPTDTQYF
>16|TRBJ2-7|TRBV5-1
CASSTDRGAFSYEQYF
>13|TRBJ2-2|TRBV2
CASGTSGTGELFF
>13|TRBJ1-5|TRBV6-1
CASSEQDYQPQHF
>14|TRBJ1-1|TRBV7-9
CASSLGESSTEAFF
>14|TRBJ1-5|TRBV6-1
CASSGAGGNQPQHF
>13|TRBJ1-2|TRBV27
CASSLQGAPGYTF
>16|TRBJ2-2|TRBV18
CASSPGTGGIAGELFF